The clone carrying this T cell receptor (beta chain) showed up just a few times. This CDR3 region has 15 residues. V lost 2 bases to trimming and J lost 1 base, with 11 bases between them. Germline V gene data show CDR1 as SGHTA and CDR2 as FQGNSA. Primers used in a second PCR of roughly 6 to 11 cycles were a sample-barcoded 5' primer and a J-beta primer mix. TCRdb redid the calling of the 5' RACE reads with MiXCR, one entry per CDR3 protein. The sample holds roughly 500,000 distinct CDR3 sequences, 24% seen once. This entry is derived from a study of blood T cells in healthy people across ages. This same sample was also taken into another study, of T cells of mothers and their children.

This rearrangement joins TRBV7-2 to TRBJ1-1; D ambiguous. This sequence was found in a boy under 18 in good health. Sequencing was carried out using blood. CDR3 in DNA: TGTGCCAGCAGCTTAACCAGGTGGGGGAACACTGAAGCTTTCTTT. Protein: CASSLTRWGNTEAFF.